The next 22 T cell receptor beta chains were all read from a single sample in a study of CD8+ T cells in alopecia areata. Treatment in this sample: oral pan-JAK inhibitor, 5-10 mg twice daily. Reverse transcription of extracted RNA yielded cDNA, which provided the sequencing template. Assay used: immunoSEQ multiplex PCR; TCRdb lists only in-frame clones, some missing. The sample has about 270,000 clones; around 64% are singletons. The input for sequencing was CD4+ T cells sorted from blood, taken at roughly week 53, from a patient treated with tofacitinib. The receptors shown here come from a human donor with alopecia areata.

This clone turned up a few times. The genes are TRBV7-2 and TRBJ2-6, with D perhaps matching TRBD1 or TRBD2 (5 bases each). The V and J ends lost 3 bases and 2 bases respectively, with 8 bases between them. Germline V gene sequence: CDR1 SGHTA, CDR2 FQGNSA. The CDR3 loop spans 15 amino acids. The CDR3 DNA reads TGTGCCAGCAGCTTCGGGGCCGCTGGGGCCAACGTCCTGACTTTC. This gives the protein CASSFGAAGANVLTF.

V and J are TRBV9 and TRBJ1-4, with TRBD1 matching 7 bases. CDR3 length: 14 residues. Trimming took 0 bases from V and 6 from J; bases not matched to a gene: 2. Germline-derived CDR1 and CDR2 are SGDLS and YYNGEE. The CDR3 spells CASSVGQGDEKLFF. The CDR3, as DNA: TGTGCCAGCAGCGTAGGACAGGGCGATGAAAAACTGTTTTTT.

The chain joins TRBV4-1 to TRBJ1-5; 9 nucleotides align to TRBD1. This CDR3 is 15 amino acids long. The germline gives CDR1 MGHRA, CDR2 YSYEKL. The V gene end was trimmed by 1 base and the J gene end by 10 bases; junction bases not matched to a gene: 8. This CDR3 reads CASSQGDREARPQHF. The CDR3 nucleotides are TGCGCCAGCAGCCAAGGGGACAGGGAAGCGCGCCCCCAGCATTTT.

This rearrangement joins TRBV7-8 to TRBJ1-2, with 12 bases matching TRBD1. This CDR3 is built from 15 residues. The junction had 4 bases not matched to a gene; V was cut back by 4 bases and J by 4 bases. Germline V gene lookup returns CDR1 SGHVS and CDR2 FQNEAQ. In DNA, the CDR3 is TGTGCCAGCAGCTCGGGACAGGGGGCCGGCTATGGCTACACCTTC. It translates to CASSSGQGAGYGYTF.

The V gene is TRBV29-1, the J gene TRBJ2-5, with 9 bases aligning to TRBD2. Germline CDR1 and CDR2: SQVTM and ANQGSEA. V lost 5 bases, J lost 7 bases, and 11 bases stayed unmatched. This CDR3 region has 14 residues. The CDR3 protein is CSVLFTSGWGTQYF. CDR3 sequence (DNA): TGCAGCGTTCTCTTCACTAGCGGGTGGGGGACCCAGTACTTC.

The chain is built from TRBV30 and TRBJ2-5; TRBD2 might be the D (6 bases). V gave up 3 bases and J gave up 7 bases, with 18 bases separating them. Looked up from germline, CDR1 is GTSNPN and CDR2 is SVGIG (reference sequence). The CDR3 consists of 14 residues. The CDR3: CAWRNTGEKGTQYF. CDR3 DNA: TGTGCCTGGAGGAATACGGGAGAAAAGGGGACCCAGTACTTC.

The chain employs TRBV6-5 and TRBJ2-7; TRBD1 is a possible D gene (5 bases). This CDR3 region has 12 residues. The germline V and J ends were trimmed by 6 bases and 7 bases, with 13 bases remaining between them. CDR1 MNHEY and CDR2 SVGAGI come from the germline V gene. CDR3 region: CASSRTDKEQYF. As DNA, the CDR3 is TGTGCCAGCAGCCGGACGGACAAAGAGCAGTACTTC.

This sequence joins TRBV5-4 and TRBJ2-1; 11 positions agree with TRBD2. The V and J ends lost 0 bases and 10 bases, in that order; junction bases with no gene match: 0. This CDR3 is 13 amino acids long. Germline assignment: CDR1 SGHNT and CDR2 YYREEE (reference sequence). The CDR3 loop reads CASSLVAGGEQFF. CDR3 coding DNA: TGTGCCAGCAGCTTGGTAGCGGGAGGGGAGCAGTTCTTC.

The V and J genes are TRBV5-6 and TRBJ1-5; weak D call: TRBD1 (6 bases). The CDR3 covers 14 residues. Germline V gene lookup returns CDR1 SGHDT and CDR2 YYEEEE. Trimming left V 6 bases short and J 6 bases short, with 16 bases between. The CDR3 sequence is CASTGRGLGQPQHF. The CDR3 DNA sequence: TGTGCCAGCACCGGGCGGGGGCTTGGTCAGCCCCAGCATTTT.

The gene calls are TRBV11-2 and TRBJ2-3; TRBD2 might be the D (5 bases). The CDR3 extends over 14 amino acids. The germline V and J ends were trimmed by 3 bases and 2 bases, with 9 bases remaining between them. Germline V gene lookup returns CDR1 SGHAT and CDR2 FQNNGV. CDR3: CASSFTGITDTQYF. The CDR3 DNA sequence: TGTGCCAGCAGCTTTACGGGGATCACAGATACGCAGTATTTT. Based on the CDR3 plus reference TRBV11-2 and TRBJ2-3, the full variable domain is EAGVAQSPRYKIIEKRQSVAFWCNPISGHATLYWYQQILGQGPKLLIQFQNNGVVDDSQLPKDRFSAERLKGVDSTLKIQPAKLEDSAVYLCASSFTGITDTQYFGPGTRLTVL.

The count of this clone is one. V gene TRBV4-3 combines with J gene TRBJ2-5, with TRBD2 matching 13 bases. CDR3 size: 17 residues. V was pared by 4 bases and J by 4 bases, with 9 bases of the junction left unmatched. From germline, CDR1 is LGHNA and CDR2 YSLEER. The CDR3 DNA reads TGCGCCAGCAGCCCCTGGACTAGCGGGGGCCGGGGAGAGACCCAGTACTTC. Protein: CASSPWTSGGRGETQYF.

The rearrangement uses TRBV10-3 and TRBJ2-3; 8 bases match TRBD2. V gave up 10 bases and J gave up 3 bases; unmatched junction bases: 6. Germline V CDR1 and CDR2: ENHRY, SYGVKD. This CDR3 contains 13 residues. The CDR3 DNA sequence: TGTGCCACGAGCGGGGGTGGAACAGATACGCAGTATTTT. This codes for CATSGGGTDTQYF.

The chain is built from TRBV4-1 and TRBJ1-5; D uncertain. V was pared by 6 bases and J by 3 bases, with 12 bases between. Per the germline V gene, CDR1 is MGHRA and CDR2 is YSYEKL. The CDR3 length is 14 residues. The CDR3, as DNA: TGCGCCAGCAGTCCTGGACCGTTCAATCAGCCCCAGCATTTT. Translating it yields CASSPGPFNQPQHF.

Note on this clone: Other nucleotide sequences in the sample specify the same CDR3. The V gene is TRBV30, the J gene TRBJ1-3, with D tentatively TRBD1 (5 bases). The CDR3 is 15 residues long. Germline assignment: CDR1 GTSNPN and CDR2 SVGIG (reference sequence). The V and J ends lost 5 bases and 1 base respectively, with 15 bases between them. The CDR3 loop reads CAWSRDSGSGNTIYF. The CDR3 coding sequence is TGTGCCTGGTCCCGGGACTCGGGTTCTGGAAACACCATATATTTT. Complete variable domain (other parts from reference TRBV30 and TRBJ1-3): SQTIHQWPATLVQPVGSPLSLECTVEGTSNPNLYWYRQAAGRGLQLLFYSVGIGQISSEVPQNLSASRPQDRQFILSSKKLLLSDSGFYLCAWSRDSGSGNTIYFGEGSWLTVV.

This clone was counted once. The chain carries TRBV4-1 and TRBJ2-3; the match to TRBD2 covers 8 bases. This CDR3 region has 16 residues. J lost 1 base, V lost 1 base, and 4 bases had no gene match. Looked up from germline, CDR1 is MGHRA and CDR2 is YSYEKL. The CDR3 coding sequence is TGCGCCAGCAGCCAAGCTTCGCGGGGGGGCACAGATACGCAGTATTTT. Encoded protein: CASSQASRGGTDTQYF.

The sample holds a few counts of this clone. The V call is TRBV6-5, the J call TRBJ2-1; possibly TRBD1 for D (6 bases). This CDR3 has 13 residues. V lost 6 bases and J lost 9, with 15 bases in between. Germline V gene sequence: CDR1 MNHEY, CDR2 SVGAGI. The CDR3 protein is CASRGTDRSEQFF. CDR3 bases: TGTGCCAGCAGGGGGACCGACAGGAGTGAGCAGTTCTTC.

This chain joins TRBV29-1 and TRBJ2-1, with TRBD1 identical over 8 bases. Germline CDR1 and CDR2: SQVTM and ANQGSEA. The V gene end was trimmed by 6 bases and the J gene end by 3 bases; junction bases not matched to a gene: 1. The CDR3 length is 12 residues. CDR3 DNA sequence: TGCAGCGTCGACAGGGGCTACAATGAGCAGTTCTTC. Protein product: CSVDRGYNEQFF.

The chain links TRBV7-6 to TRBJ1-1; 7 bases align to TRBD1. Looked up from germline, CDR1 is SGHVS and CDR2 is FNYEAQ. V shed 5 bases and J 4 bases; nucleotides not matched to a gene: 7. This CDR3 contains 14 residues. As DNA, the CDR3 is TGTGCCAGCAGCCTCGGGGACAGTCTCACTGAAGCTTTCTTT. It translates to CASSLGDSLTEAFF.

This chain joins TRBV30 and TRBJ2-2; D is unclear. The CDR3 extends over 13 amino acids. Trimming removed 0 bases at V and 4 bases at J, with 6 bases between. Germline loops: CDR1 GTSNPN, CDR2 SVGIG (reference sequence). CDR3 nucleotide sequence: TGTGCCTGGAGTGTACGGAGCACCGGGGAGCTGTTTTTT. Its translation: CAWSVRSTGELFF.

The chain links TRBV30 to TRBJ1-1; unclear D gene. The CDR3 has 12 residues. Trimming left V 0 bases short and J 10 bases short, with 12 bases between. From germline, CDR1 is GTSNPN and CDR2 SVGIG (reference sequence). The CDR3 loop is CAWSVRGRVAFF. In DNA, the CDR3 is TGTGCCTGGAGTGTTCGAGGGAGGGTAGCTTTCTTT.

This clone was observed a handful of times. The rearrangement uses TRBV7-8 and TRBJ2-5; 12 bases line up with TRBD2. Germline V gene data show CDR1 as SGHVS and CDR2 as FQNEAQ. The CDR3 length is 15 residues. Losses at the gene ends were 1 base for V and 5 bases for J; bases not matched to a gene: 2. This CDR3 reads CASSLGTSGEETQYF. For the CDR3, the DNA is TGTGCCAGCAGCTTAGGGACTAGCGGGGAGGAGACCCAGTACTTC. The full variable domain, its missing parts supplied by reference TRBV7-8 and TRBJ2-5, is GAGVSQSPRYKVAKRGQDVALRCDPISGHVSLFWYQQALGQGPEFLTYFQNEAQLDKSGLPSDRFFAERPEGSVSTLKIQRTQQEDSAVYLCASSLGTSGEETQYFGPGTRLLVL.

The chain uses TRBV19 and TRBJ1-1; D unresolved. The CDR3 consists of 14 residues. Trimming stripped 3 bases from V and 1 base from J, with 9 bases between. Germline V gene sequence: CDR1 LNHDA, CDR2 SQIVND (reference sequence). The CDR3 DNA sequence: TGTGCCAGTAGTATGGGCCTGGGGAACACTGAAGCTTTCTTT. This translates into CASSMGLGNTEAFF.